The 5 T cell receptor beta chains reported below all come from one sample, sequenced in a study of beta chain features in type 1 diabetes. Sequenced material consisted of expressed TCRB transcripts (all of the isolated RNA was reverse transcribed). Produced via immunoSEQ multiplex PCR; TCRdb's table is partial and in-frame only. The data show around 430,000 clones, approximately 28% seen once. The specimen sequenced was naive CD4+ T cells from blood. These receptors came from a man younger than 35 in good health.

This rearrangement joins TRBV10-3 to TRBJ2-1, with 13 bases matching TRBD2. V lost 7 bases to trimming and J lost 9 bases; unmatched junction nucleotides: 6. From germline, CDR1 is ENHRY and CDR2 SYGVKD. This CDR3 spans 14 amino acids. The CDR3 DNA reads as TGTGCCATCACGGCGGGACTAGCGGGATCTGAGCAGTTCTTC. The encoded protein is CAITAGLAGSEQFF.

The chain has TRBV5-4 and TRBJ2-3; D perhaps matches TRBD2 (5 bases). In germline, CDR1 is SGHNT, CDR2 YYREEE (reference sequence). With 4 bases removed from V and 3 bases from J, the gap between germline ends came to 9 bases. The CDR3 contains 13 residues. CDR3: CASSPGSTDTQYF. The DNA of the CDR3 is TGTGCCAGCAGCCCTGGGAGTACAGATACGCAGTATTTT.

The rearrangement joins TRBV18 to TRBJ2-7, with D perhaps matching TRBD2 (5 bases). CDR3 length: 13 amino acids. V was shortened by 6 bases and J by 2 bases, with 11 bases between the two germline ends. CDR1 and CDR2 (germline): KGHSH, LQKENI. Written as DNA, the CDR3 is TGTGCCAGCTCTACTACGGAGGCCTACGAGCAGTACTTC. Translating gives CASSTTEAYEQYF.

The J gene is TRBJ1-5, the V gene TRBV2; TRBD1 agrees at 12 bases. V gave up 5 bases and J gave up 6 bases; unmatched junction bases: 5. The CDR3 is made up of 15 amino acids. Germline CDR1 is SNHLY and CDR2 is FYNNEI. The CDR3 coding sequence is TGTGCCAGCAGTACCGGGACAGGGGGCACTCAGCCCCAGCATTTT. It encodes CASSTGTGGTQPQHF.

The chain uses TRBV2 and TRBJ2-3; D tentatively fits TRBD1 or TRBD2 (5 bases each). This CDR3 contains 16 residues. The germline V and J ends were trimmed by 6 bases and 3 bases, with 19 bases remaining between them. Germline values: CDR1 SNHLY, CDR2 FYNNEI. In nucleotides, the CDR3 is TGTGCCAGCAGGGGGGAGCCCCGGGTTGGGACAGATACGCAGTATTTT. Translation gives CASRGEPRVGTDTQYF.